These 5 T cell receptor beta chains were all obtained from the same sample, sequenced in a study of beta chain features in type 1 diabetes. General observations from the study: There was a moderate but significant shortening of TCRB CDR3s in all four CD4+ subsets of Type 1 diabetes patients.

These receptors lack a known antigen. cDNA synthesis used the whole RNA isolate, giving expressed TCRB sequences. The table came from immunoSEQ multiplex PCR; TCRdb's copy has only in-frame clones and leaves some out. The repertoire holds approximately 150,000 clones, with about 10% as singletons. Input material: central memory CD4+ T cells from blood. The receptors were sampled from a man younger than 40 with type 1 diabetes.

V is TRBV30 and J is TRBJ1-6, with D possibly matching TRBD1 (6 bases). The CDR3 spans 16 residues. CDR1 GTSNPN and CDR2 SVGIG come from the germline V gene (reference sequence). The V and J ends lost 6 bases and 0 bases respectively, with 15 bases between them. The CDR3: CACPTGTSSYNSPLHF. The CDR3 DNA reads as TGTGCCTGTCCCACAGGGACCAGCTCCTATAATTCACCCCTCCACTTT.

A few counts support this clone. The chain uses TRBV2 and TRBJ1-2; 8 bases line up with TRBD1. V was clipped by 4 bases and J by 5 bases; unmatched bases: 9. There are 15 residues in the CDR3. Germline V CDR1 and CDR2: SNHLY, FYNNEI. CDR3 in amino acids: CASSGPDRAAYGYTF. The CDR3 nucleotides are TGTGCCAGCAGTGGGCCGGACAGGGCGGCTTATGGCTACACCTTC.

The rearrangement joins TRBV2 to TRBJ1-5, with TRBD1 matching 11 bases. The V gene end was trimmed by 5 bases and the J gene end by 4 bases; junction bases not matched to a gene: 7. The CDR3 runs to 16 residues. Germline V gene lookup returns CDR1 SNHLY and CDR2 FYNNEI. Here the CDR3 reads CASSPTGQGANQPQHF. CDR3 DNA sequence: TGTGCCAGCAGTCCCACAGGACAGGGGGCGAATCAGCCCCAGCATTTT.

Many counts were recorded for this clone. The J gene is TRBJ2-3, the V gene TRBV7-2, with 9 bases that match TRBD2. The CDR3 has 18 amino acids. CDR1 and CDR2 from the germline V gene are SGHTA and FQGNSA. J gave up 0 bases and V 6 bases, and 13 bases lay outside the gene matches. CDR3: CASSQQPGLAYSTDTQYF. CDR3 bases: TGTGCCAGCAGTCAACAACCGGGACTAGCTTATAGCACAGATACGCAGTATTTT.

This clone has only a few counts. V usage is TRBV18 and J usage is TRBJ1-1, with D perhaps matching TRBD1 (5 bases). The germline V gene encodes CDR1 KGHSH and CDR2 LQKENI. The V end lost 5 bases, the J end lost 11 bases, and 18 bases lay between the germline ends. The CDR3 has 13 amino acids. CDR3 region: CASSSDSLSPAFF. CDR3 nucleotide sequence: TGTGCCAGCTCATCCGACAGTCTGAGCCCGGCTTTCTTT. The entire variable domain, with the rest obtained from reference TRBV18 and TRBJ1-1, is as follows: NAGVMQNPRHLVRRRGQEARLRCSPMKGHSHVYWYRQLPEEGLKFMVYLQKENIIDESGMPKERFSAEFPKEGPSILRIQQVVRGDSAAYFCASSSDSLSPAFFGQGTRLTVV.